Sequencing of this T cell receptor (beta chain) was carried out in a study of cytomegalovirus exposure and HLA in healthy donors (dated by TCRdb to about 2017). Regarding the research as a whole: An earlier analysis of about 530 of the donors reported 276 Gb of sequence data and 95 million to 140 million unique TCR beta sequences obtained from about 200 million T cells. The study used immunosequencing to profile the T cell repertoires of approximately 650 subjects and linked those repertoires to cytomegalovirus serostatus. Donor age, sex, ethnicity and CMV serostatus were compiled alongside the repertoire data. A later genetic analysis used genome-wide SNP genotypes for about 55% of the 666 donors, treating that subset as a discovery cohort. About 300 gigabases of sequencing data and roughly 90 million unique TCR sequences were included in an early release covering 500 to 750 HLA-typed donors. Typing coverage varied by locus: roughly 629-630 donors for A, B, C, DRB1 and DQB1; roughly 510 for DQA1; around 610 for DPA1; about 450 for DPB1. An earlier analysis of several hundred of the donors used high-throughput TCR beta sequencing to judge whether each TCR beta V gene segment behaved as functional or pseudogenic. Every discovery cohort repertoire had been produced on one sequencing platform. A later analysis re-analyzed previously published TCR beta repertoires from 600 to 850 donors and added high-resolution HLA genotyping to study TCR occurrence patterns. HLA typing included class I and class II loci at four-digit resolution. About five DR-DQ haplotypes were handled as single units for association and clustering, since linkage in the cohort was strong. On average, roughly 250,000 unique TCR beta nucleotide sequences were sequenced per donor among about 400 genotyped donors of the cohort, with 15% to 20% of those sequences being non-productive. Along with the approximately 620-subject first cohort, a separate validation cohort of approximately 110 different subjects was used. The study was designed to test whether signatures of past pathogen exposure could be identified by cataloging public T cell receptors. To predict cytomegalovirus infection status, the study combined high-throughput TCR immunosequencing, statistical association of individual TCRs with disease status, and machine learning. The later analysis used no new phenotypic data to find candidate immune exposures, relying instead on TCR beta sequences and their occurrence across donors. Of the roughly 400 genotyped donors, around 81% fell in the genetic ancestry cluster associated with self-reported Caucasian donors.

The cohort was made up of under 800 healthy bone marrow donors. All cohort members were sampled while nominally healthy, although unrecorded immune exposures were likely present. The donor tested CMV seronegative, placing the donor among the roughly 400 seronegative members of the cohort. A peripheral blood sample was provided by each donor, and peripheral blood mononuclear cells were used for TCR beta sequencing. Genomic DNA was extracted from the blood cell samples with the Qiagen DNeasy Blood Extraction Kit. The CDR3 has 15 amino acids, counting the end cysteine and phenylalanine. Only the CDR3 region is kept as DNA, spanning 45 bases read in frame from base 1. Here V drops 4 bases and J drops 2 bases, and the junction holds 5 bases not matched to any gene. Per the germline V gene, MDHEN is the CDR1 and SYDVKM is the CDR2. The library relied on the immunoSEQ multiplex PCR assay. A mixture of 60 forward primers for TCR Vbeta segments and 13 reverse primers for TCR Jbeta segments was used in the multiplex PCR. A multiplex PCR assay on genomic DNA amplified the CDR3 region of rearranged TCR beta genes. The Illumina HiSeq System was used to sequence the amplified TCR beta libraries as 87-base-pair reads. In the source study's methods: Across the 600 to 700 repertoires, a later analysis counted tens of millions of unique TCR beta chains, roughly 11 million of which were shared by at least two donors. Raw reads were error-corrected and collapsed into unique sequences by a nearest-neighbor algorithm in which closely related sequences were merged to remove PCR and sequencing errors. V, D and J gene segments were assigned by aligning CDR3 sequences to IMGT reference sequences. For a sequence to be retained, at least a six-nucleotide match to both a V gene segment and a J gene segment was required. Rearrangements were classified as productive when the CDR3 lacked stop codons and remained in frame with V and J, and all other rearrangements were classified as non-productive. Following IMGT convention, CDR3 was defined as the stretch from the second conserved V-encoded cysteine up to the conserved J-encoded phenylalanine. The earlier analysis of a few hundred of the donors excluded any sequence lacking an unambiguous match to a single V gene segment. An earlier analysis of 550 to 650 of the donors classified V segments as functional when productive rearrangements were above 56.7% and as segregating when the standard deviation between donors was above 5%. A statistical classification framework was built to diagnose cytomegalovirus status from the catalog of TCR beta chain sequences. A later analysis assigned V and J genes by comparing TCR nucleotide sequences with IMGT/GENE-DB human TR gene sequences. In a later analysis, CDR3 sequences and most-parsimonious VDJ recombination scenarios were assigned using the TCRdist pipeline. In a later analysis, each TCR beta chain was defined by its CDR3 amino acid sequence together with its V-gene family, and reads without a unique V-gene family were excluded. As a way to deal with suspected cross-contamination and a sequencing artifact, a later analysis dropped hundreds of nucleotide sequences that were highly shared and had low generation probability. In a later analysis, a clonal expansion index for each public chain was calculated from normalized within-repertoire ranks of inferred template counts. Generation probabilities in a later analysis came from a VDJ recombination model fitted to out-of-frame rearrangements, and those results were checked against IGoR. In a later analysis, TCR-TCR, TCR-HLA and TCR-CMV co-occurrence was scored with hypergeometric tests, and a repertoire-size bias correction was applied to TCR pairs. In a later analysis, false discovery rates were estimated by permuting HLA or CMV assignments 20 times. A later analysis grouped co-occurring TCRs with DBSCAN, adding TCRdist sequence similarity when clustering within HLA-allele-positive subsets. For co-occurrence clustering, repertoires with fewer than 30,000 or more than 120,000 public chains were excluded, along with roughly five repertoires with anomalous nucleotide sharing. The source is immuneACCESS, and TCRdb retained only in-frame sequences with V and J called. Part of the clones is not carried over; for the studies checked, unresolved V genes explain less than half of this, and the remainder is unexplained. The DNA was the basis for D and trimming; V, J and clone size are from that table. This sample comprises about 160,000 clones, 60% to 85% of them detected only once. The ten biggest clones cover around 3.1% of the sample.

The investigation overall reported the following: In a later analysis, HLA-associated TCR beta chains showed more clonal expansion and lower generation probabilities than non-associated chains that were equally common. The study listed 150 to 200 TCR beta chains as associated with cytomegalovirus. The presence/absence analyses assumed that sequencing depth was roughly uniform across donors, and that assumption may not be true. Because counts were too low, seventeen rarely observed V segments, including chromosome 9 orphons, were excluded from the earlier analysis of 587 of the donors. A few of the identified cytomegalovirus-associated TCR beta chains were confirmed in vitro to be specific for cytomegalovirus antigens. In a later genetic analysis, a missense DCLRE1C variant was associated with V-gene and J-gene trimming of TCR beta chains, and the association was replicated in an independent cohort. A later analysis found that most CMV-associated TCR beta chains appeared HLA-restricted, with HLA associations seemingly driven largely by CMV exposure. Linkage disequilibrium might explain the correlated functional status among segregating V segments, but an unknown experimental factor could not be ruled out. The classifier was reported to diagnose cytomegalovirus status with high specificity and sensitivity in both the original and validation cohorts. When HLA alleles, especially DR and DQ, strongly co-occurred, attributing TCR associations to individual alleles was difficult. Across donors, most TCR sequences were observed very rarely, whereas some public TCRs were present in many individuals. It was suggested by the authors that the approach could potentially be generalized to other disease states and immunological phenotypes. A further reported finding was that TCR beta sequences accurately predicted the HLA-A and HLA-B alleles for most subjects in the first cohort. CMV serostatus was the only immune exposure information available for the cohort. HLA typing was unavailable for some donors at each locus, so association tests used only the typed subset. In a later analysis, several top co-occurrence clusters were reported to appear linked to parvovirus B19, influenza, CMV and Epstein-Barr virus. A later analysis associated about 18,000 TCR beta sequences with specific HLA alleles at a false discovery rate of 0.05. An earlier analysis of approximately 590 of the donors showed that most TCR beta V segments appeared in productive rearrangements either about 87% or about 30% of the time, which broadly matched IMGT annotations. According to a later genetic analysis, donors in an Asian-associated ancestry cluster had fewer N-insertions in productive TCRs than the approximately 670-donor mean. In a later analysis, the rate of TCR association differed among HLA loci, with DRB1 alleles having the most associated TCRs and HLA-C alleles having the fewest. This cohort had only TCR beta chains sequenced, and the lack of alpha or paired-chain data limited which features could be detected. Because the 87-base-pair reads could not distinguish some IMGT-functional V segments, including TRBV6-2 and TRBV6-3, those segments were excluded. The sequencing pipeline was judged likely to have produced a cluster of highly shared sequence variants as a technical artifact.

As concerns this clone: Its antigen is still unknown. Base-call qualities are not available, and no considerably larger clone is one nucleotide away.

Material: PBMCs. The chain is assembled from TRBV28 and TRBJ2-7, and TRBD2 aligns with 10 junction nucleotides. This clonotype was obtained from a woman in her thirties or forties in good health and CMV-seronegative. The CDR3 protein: CASSSAGTSAYEQYF. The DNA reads TGTGCCAGCAGTTCCGCCGGGACTAGCGCCTACGAGCAGTACTTC.